This T cell receptor beta chain appears in the sequencing data of a study of beta chain features in type 1 diabetes. On average, the one heparinised blood draw given by each donor was about 120 mL. This clone was counted between two and nine times. The antigen is unknown. The isolated RNA, all of it, was reverse transcribed, so expressed TCRB transcripts were what got sequenced. Clones were sequenced by immunoSEQ multiplex PCR, and TCRdb holds only the in-frame ones, with some missing. The data hold a few hundred thousand clones, with over 14% observed a single time. Whole-study findings and limits: VDJ junctions from patients with type 1 diabetes contained fewer insertions and more deletions. High-TCR-expressing cells could be over-represented by cDNA sequencing. Shorter TCRB CDR3s, moderately but significantly so, marked every one of the four CD4+ subsets in Type 1 diabetes patients. The study found that naive, central memory and Treg TCRB repertoires appeared more similar in patients than in healthy donors.

This CDR3 has 13 residues. Unmatched junction bases numbered 10, after V lost 5 bases and J lost 6 bases. Per the germline V gene, CDR1 is GTSNPN and CDR2 is SVGIG (reference sequence). What was sequenced was naive CD4+ T cells from blood. The TCR was taken from a man aged 18 to 35 with type 1 diabetes. This chain connects TRBV30 to TRBJ2-7; 7 bases are shared with TRBD2. DNA for the CDR3: TGTGCCTGGGTTGCGGGAGTCGGGTCCGAGCAGTACTTC. Protein product: CAWVAGVGSEQYF. Supplemented by reference TRBV30 and TRBJ2-7, the full variable domain reads SQTIHQWPATLVQPVGSPLSLECTVEGTSNPNLYWYRQAAGRGLQLLFYSVGIGQISSEVPQNLSASRPQDRQFILSSKKLLLSDSGFYLCAWVAGVGSEQYFGPGTRLTVT.